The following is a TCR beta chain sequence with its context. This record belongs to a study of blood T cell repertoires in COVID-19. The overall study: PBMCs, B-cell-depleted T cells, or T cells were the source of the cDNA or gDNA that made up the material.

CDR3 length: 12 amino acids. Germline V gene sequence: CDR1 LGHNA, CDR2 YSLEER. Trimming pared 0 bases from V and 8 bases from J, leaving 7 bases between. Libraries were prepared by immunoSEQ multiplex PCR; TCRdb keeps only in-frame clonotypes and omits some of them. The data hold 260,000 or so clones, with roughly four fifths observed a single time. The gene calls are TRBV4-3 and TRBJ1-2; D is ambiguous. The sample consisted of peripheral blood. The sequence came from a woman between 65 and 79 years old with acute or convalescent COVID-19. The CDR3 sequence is CASSQDRVGYTF. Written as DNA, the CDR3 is TGCGCCAGCAGCCAAGATCGGGTCGGCTACACCTTC.